Listed below are T cell receptor beta chains from one sample, sequenced in a study of T cell changes during pregnancy in multiple sclerosis. Libraries were prepared by immunoSEQ multiplex PCR; TCRdb keeps only in-frame clonotypes and omits some of them. Of under 45,000 clones in the sample, about 88% are singletons; the top ten hold approximately 4%. Sequences were derived from CD8+ T cells from peripheral blood mononuclear cells, sampled in the first trimester of pregnancy. The receptors here all came from a female donor with multiple sclerosis, enrolled in a pregnancy study. Both conserved end residues are part of each CDR3. D genes are given only for firm matches. A row's size may be missing; if present it is once, few, many or a size class.

j_call,clone_size,d_call,v_call,cdr3_aa,cdr3_nt
TRBJ2-2,once,NA,TRBV2,CASIIWGVTSNTGELFF,TGTGCCAGCATTATTTGGGGGGTGACCTCGAACACCGGGGAGCTGTTTTTT
TRBJ1-1,NA,NA,TRBV2,CASSAGLNTEAFF,TGTGCCAGCAGTGCAGGGTTGAACACTGAAGCTTTCTTT
TRBJ2-1,NA,NA,TRBV10-2,CASLGVGSYNEQFF,TGCGCCAGCCTGGGGGTCGGGAGTTACAATGAGCAGTTCTTC
TRBJ1-1,NA,TRBD1,TRBV9,CASSQTGMNTEAFF,TGTGCCAGCAGCCAGACAGGGATGAACACTGAAGCTTTCTTT
TRBJ2-1,NA,TRBD1,TRBV5-1,CASSGDRDEQFF,TGCGCCAGCAGCGGAGACAGGGATGAGCAGTTCTTC
TRBJ1-5,NA,TRBD1,TRBV7-3,CASSLTGSGNQPQHF,TGTGCCAGCAGCTTGACAGGGTCGGGCAATCAGCCCCAGCATTTT
TRBJ1-3,NA,NA,TRBV4-3,CASSQDSGRSGNTIYF,TGCGCCAGCAGCCAAGATTCAGGCCGCTCTGGAAACACCATATATTTT
TRBJ2-1,NA,NA,TRBV27,CAAHGGSSYNEQFF,TGTGCCGCCCATGGGGGGAGCTCCTACAATGAGCAGTTCTTC
TRBJ2-7,NA,TRBD2,TRBV29-1,CSSSGGGNEQYF,TGCAGCAGTTCGGGGGGAGGTAACGAGCAGTACTTC
TRBJ1-1,few,TRBD1,TRBV10-2,CASIPFQGGTEAFF,TGCGCCAGCATACCTTTCCAGGGGGGCACTGAAGCTTTCTTT
TRBJ1-1,NA,NA,TRBV9,CASSPDSLPNTEAFF,TGTGCCAGCAGCCCGGACAGCCTCCCGAACACTGAAGCTTTCTTT
TRBJ1-1,NA,TRBD1,TRBV7-6,CASSRSQGADTEAFF,TGTGCCAGCAGTCGTAGTCAGGGGGCGGACACTGAAGCTTTCTTT
TRBJ2-3,NA,TRBD2,TRBV6-4,CASSGGLASDTQYF,TGTGCCAGCAGTGGGGGACTAGCGTCAGATACGCAGTATTTT
TRBJ2-3,few,TRBD2,TRBV6-4,CASHSTGGPTDTQYF,TGTGCCAGCCACTCCACGGGGGGGCCCACAGATACGCAGTATTTT
TRBJ2-7,NA,NA,TRBV27,CASSFRSSYEQYF,TGTGCCAGCAGTTTCCGTAGCTCCTACGAGCAGTACTTC
TRBJ2-3,NA,NA,TRBV7-2,CASSNQEGGIGTDTQYF,TGTGCCAGCAGCAACCAGGAGGGGGGGATAGGAACAGATACGCAGTATTTT
TRBJ2-2,NA,TRBD1,TRBV4-2,CASSQGTGGAGELFF,TGTGCCAGCAGCCAGGGGACAGGTGGGGCCGGGGAGCTGTTTTTT
TRBJ2-1,NA,TRBD1,TRBV14,CASSQTGRGEQFF,TGTGCCAGCAGCCAGACAGGGAGAGGCGAGCAGTTCTTC
TRBJ2-2,NA,NA,TRBV4-1,CASSQGLNTGELFF,TGCGCCAGCAGCCAAGGACTGAACACCGGGGAGCTGTTTTTT
TRBJ2-5,NA,TRBD1,TRBV30,CAWSGQGGIETQYF,TGTGCCTGGAGTGGACAGGGGGGGATCGAGACCCAGTACTTC
TRBJ2-6,NA,NA,TRBV13,CASSSGVDGSSGANVLTF,TGTGCCAGCAGCTCGGGGGTAGACGGAAGCTCTGGGGCCAACGTCCTGACTTTC
TRBJ2-3,NA,TRBD2,TRBV5-4,CASRSTSGGPEDTQYF,TGTGCCAGCAGGTCGACTAGCGGGGGGCCGGAGGATACGCAGTATTTT
TRBJ1-2,once,NA,TRBV11-1,CASSLLAPGGYDGYTF,TGTGCCAGCAGCTTACTCGCACCGGGCGGGTACGACGGCTACACCTTC
TRBJ2-7,few,NA,TRBV4-3,CASSQSVAGARDEQYF,TGCGCCAGCAGCCAATCGGTGGCAGGGGCAAGGGACGAGCAGTACTTC
TRBJ2-2,NA,NA,TRBV19,CASSIGRSSTGELFF,TGTGCCAGTAGTATAGGGAGGTCGAGTACCGGGGAGCTGTTTTTT
TRBJ2-2,NA,TRBD2,TRBV6-4,CASSDQRGGHTGELFF,TGTGCCAGCAGTGACCAGCGGGGGGGACACACCGGGGAGCTGTTTTTT
TRBJ1-4,NA,TRBD1,TRBV7-3,CASSRQGGATNEKLFF,TGTGCCAGCAGCCGCCAGGGGGGCGCAACTAATGAAAAACTGTTTTTT
TRBJ1-6,NA,NA,TRBV9,CASSVGGIGGSPLHF,TGTGCCAGCAGCGTAGGAGGAATAGGGGGTTCACCCCTCCACTTT
TRBJ2-5,NA,NA,TRBV9,CASSGMGGLETQYF,TGTGCCAGCAGCGGTATGGGGGGTTTGGAGACCCAGTACTTC
TRBJ2-7,NA,NA,TRBV2,CASRSGTSYEQYF,TGTGCCAGCAGATCCGGGACATCCTACGAGCAGTACTTC
TRBJ1-2,NA,TRBD1,TRBV19,CASSIMTGSPRGYTF,TGTGCCAGTAGTATCATGACAGGGTCACCGCGTGGCTACACCTTC
TRBJ2-7,NA,TRBD1,TRBV2,CARRTGGYEQYF,TGTGCCAGGCGGACAGGGGGGTACGAGCAGTACTTC
TRBJ1-2,once,NA,TRBV29-1,CSVALDSGYTF,TGCAGCGTGGCCCTGGACAGCGGCTACACCTTC
TRBJ1-1,NA,NA,TRBV21-1,CASRRGFTNTEAFF,TGTGCCAGCCGGAGAGGGTTTACGAACACTGAAGCTTTCTTT
TRBJ2-1,NA,TRBD2,TRBV19,CASSIAGGYPNPGNEQFF,TGTGCCAGTAGTATAGCCGGGGGGTACCCCAATCCTGGCAATGAGCAGTTCTTC
TRBJ2-1,NA,NA,TRBV7-8,CASSLGDSSYNEQFF,TGTGCCAGCAGCTTAGGGGACTCCTCCTACAATGAGCAGTTCTTC
TRBJ2-7,NA,NA,TRBV9,CASSAAGVGEQYF,TGTGCCAGCAGCGCCGCAGGGGTAGGGGAGCAGTACTTC
TRBJ2-7,NA,NA,TRBV18,CASSRLGGYEQYF,TGTGCCAGCTCACGGCTAGGGGGCTACGAGCAGTACTTC
TRBJ1-2,NA,TRBD1,TRBV19,CATWTGGDYGYTF,TGTGCCACCTGGACAGGGGGCGACTATGGCTACACCTTC
TRBJ2-3,NA,NA,TRBV7-2,CASSAPSTDTQYF,TGTGCCAGCAGCGCGCCGAGCACAGATACGCAGTATTTT
TRBJ2-1,NA,TRBD2,TRBV6-6,CASSSNGGAGEQFF,TGTGCCAGCAGTTCGAACGGGGGGGCAGGTGAGCAGTTCTTC
TRBJ2-5,few,NA,TRBV13,CASSTSQATGDRETQYF,TGTGCCAGCAGCACCTCCCAGGCCACAGGAGACCGGGAGACCCAGTACTTC
TRBJ2-3,NA,TRBD1,TRBV5-4,CASSIDRGPDTQYF,TGTGCCAGCAGCATCGACAGGGGGCCAGATACGCAGTATTTT
TRBJ1-1,NA,NA,TRBV7-9,CASSLVAREIAEAFF,TGTGCCAGCTCCCTCGTTGCCAGGGAAATCGCTGAAGCTTTCTTT
TRBJ1-2,NA,TRBD1,TRBV6-6,CASRDRGLNYGYTF,TGTGCCAGCAGGGACAGGGGGCTGAACTATGGCTACACCTTC
TRBJ1-5,NA,TRBD1,TRBV27,CASSPIQGVNQPQHF,TGTGCCAGCAGTCCAATACAGGGGGTCAATCAGCCCCAGCATTTT
TRBJ1-1,NA,TRBD1,TRBV19,CASSWGQGSTEAFF,TGTGCCAGTAGTTGGGGACAGGGCAGCACTGAAGCTTTCTTT
TRBJ1-6,NA,TRBD1,TRBV15,CATSRDSVFSSYNSPLHF,TGTGCCACCAGCCGGGACAGTGTATTTAGCTCCTATAATTCACCCCTCCACTTT
TRBJ1-5,NA,NA,TRBV4-1,CASSQYSSRDQPQHF,TGCGCCAGCAGCCAATATTCCTCGAGGGATCAGCCCCAGCATTTT
TRBJ2-3,NA,TRBD1,TRBV7-9,CASSPDRGPILNTQYF,TGTGCCAGCAGCCCGGACAGGGGGCCAATCTTAAATACGCAGTATTTT